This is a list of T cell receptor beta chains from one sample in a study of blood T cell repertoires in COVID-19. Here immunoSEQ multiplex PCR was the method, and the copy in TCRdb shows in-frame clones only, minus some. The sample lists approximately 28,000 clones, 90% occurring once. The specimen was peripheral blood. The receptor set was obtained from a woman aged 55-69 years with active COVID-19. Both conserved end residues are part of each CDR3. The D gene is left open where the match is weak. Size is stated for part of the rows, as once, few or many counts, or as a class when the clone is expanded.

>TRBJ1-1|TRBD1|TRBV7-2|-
CASSLPRTGEGTEAFF
TGTGCCAGCAGCTTACCGAGGACAGGGGAAGGGACTGAAGCTTTCTTT
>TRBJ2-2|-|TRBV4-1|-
CASSRQGTGELFF
TGCGCCAGCAGCCGTCAGGGGACCGGGGAGCTGTTTTTT
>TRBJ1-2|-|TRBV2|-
CASNPRETNYGYTF
TGTGCCAGCAACCCCCGGGAAACTAACTATGGCTACACCTTC
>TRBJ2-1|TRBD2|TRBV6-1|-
CASSEAWLAGGHEQFF
TGTGCCAGCAGTGAAGCATGGCTAGCGGGAGGCCACGAGCAGTTCTTC
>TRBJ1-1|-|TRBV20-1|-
CSASIVARVNTEAFF
TGCAGTGCTAGTATTGTTGCCAGGGTTAACACTGAAGCTTTCTTT
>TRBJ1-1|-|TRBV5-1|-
CASSLSQVNTEAFF
TGCGCCAGCAGCTTGTCTCAGGTGAACACTGAAGCTTTCTTT
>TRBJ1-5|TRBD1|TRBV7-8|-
CASSLEGQDYQPQHF
TGTGCCAGCAGCTTAGAGGGACAGGACTATCAGCCCCAGCATTTT
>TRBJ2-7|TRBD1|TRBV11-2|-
CASSFVAGGSYEQYF
TGTGCCAGCAGCTTTGTGGCAGGGGGCTCCTACGAGCAGTACTTC
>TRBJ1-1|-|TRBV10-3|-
CAISQMNTEAFF
TGTGCCATCAGTCAAATGAACACTGAAGCTTTCTTT
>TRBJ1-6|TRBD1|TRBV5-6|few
CASSAGQGWGGSPLHF
TGTGCCAGCAGCGCGGGACAGGGCTGGGGAGGTTCACCCCTCCACTTT
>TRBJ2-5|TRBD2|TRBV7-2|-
CASSFGLAGQETQYF
TGTGCCAGCAGCTTTGGACTAGCGGGACAAGAGACCCAGTACTTC
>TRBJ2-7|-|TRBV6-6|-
CASSPGGGVGYEQYF
TGTGCCAGCAGTCCCGGAGGAGGGGTCGGCTACGAGCAGTACTTC
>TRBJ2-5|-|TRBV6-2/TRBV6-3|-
CASSYSSVAQYF
TGTGCCAGCAGTTACTCCTCAGTGGCCCAGTACTTC
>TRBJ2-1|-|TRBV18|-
CASSPATAGGYQRGTRDEQFF
TGTGCCAGCTCACCAGCCACCGCAGGGGGGTACCAGCGGGGGACACGGGATGAGCAGTTCTTC
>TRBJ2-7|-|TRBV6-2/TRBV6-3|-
CASSYDKSSGSYEQYF
TGTGCCAGCAGTTACGACAAGTCGAGCGGTTCCTACGAGCAGTACTTC
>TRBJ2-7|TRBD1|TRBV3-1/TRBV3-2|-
CASSQGGQVYEQYF
TGTGCCAGCAGCCAAGGAGGACAGGTCTACGAGCAGTACTTC
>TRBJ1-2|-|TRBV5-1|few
CASSLEPTTNYGYTF
TGCGCCAGCAGCTTGGAGCCCACCACTAACTATGGCTACACCTTC
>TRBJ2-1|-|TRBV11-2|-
CASSLAPMAVDEQFF
TGTGCCAGCAGCTTGGCCCCCATGGCGGTCGATGAGCAGTTCTTC
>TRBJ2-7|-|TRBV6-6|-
CASSFGSWEDEQYF
TGTGCCAGCAGTTTCGGGAGCTGGGAGGACGAGCAGTACTTC
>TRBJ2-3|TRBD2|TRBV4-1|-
CASSYYETGTSAQNTQYF
TGCGCCAGCAGCTACTATGAGACCGGGACTAGCGCACAGAATACGCAGTATTTT
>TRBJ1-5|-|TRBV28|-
CASSGSGTPEGQPQHF
TGTGCCAGCAGTGGCTCCGGGACACCCGAGGGTCAGCCCCAGCATTTT
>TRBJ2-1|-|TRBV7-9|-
CASSFQGGRNEQFF
TGTGCCAGCAGCTTTCAGGGGGGTCGGAATGAGCAGTTCTTC
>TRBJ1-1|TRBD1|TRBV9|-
CASSATGQGTEAFF
TGTGCCAGCAGCGCCACGGGACAGGGCACTGAAGCTTTCTTT
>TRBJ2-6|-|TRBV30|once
CAWSGSVNSGANVLTF
TGTGCCTGGAGTGGCTCAGTCAACTCTGGGGCCAACGTCCTGACTTTC
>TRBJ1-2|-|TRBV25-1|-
CASRRGYGYTF
TGTGCCAGCAGGAGAGGGTATGGCTACACCTTC
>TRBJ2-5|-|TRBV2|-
CASSSRGETQYF
TGTGCCAGCAGCTCCCGAGGGGAGACCCAGTACTTC
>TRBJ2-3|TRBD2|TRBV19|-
CASTPGGTARTDTQYF
TGTGCCAGTACCCCGGGGGGGACGGCCCGCACAGATACGCAGTATTTT
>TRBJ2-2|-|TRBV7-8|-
CASSLWRRGLTGELFF
TGTGCCAGCAGTCTGTGGCGGAGGGGGCTGACCGGGGAGCTGTTTTTT
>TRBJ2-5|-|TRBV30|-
CAWSNNEETQYF
TGTGCCTGGAGTAATAATGAAGAGACCCAGTACTTC
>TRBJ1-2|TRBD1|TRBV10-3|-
CAMTGGDGYTF
TGTGCCATGACAGGGGGCGATGGCTACACCTTC
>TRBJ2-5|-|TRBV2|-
CASSEAIGVGAGETQYF
TGTGCCAGCAGTGAAGCTATCGGGGTGGGGGCAGGGGAGACCCAGTACTTC
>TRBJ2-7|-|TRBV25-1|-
CASSTSEWDTTYEQYF
TGTGCCAGCAGTACCTCCGAGTGGGACACCACCTACGAGCAGTACTTC
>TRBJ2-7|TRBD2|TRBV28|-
CASSLELAGGPHF
TGTGCCAGCAGTTTAGAGCTAGCGGGAGGGCCCCACTTC
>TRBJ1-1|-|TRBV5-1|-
CASRPNADTEAFF
TGCGCCAGCAGACCCAACGCAGACACTGAAGCTTTCTTT
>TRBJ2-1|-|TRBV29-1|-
CSVLEAGSFLFEQFF
TGCAGCGTTCTGGAGGCGGGGAGCTTCCTTTTTGAGCAGTTCTTC
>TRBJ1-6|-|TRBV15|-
CATSRDPGSPLHF
TGTGCCACCAGCAGAGATCCGGGTTCACCCCTCCACTTT
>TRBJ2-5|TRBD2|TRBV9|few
CASSVEAGVGKTQYF
TGTGCCAGCAGCGTAGAGGCGGGAGTGGGGAAGACCCAGTACTTC
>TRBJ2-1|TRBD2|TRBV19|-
CASSSRDSGSLGDEQFF
TGTGCCAGTAGTTCTCGGGATAGCGGGAGTCTGGGCGATGAGCAGTTCTTC
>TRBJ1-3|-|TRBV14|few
CASSKKSSGNTIYF
TGTGCCAGCAGCAAAAAGAGCTCTGGAAACACCATATATTTT
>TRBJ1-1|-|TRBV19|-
CASSIGGGGTEAFF
TGTGCCAGTAGTATAGGTGGGGGCGGCACTGAAGCTTTCTTT
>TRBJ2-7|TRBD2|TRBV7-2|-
CASSPGGGGRVYEQYF
TGTGCCAGCAGCCCCGGGGGGGGCGGGAGGGTCTACGAGCAGTACTTC
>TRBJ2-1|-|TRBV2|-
CASSDSRSSYNEQFF
TGTGCCAGCAGTGATAGCCGGAGCTCCTACAATGAGCAGTTCTTC
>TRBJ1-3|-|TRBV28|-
CASSLPGVGNTIYF
TGTGCCAGCAGCCTCCCGGGGGTTGGAAACACCATATATTTT
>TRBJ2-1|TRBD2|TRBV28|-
CATVASGTEGEQFF
TGTGCCACCGTCGCTAGCGGGACTGAGGGTGAGCAGTTCTTC
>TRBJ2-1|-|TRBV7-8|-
CASSLGVGDPSEQFF
TGTGCCAGCAGCTTAGGGGTTGGAGACCCGAGTGAGCAGTTCTTC
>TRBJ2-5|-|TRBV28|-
CASSPRGRGKETQYF
TGTGCCAGCAGCCCCAGGGGCAGGGGAAAAGAGACCCAGTACTTC
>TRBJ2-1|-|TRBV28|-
CASSPGLFQIDEQFF
TGTGCCAGCAGCCCGGGGTTATTTCAGATTGATGAGCAGTTCTTC
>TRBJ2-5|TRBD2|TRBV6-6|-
CASSYSAGGETQYF
TGTGCCAGCAGTTACTCTGCGGGAGGAGAGACCCAGTACTTC
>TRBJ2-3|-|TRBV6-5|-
CASSPGSPDTQYF
TGTGCCAGCAGCCCGGGAAGTCCAGATACGCAGTATTTT
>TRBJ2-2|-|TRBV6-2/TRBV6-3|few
CASRSYTGELFF
TGTGCCAGCCGTTCTTACACCGGGGAGCTGTTTTTT
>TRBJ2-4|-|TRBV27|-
CASSSGSGDIQYF
TGTGCCAGCAGTTCTGGCTCCGGAGACATTCAGTACTTC
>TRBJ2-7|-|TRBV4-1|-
CASSPFSGRAYEQYF
TGCGCCAGCAGCCCCTTTTCCGGGAGAGCCTACGAGCAGTACTTC